What follows describes a single T cell receptor beta chain. The target of this receptor is not known. No base qualities exist here, and no much larger clone lies one base off it. The CDR3 covers 13 residues, taking in both the cysteine and the phenylalanine. The kept DNA is CDR3 alone, 39 bases in frame from the first base. Relative to germline, V is missing 3 bases and J is missing 15 bases, with 12 bases of the junction outside any gene match. According to the germline V gene (reference sequence), CDR1 reads SGHNT and CDR2 reads YYREEE. This entry belongs to a study of T cell responses to AZD1222 COVID-19 vaccine (dated by TCRdb to the early 2020s). Background on the whole study: AZD1222 recipients whose second dose came at about 4 weeks and those whose second dose came at about 12 weeks were combined into one group, since spike-specific TCR depth and breadth did not differ between the two schedules. Enrollment into the trials was organized by age into subgroups of 18-55, 56-69 and 70-plus years, and those subgroups contained roughly 150, 30 and 60 TCR-sequenced participants, respectively. TCR sequencing was performed for roughly 250 trial participants, of whom approximately 200 were given two doses of AZD1222 and about 25 were given two doses of MenACWY control vaccine. Study-wide conclusions, independent of this receptor: Most participants were white British and females outnumbered males, and the authors suggested that clonal diversity may have been underestimated. CD4 TCRs associated with the vaccine covered the entire spike protein, and the dominant responses were in regions 160-218 and 743-854. Conclusions about previously exposed vaccinees are limited, since just 6 or 7 AZD1222 recipients were seropositive for SARS-CoV-2 at baseline. Reportedly, close to half of the unique spike-specific TCRs recognized epitopes lying outside the regions that are mutated in the B.1.351 and B.1.1.7 variants. After two AZD1222 doses, spike-specific TCR breadth and depth were significantly higher than at day 0 and than in MenACWY recipients. In the small 56-69-year group, the increase in depth fell short of significance, most likely because of low power. Because no day 14 peak-response samples were available, repertoires were characterized only after the peak T cell response.

The time point label of this sample denotes: baseline before first vaccination. Vaccinee samples came from UK trials COV001 and COV002, including a single-blind randomized controlled phase 2/3 trial of AZD1222 (ChAdOx1 nCoV-19) in healthy adults. For TCRbeta chain sequencing, PBMC samples were collected from trial participants at day 0 and at day 28 after the second dose. The CDR3 regions of human TCRbeta chains were subjected to immunosequencing. On the study's bioinformatics: TCRs in the repertoires were matched against a reference library of SARS-CoV-2-specific TCRs that had been generated with the MIRA antigen-specificity platform. Breadth was defined as the fraction of unique TCRs that were SARS-CoV-2-associated. Depth was defined as the fraction of total T cells that were SARS-CoV-2-associated. Using the MIRA data, every spike-specific TCR was mapped to the spike region that the TCR reacted to and assigned to either a CD4 or a CD8 class. Log10-transformed breadth and depth values were compared by one-way ANOVA with Sidak's multiple comparisons tests. TCRdb re-hosts the immuneACCESS table, in-frame sequences only. Its copies lack some clones; in the studies checked, an unresolved V gene accounts for under half of them, and the cause for the rest is not known. The V and J calls and the clone size are those of that table, but D and trimming were determined from the DNA. The sample table shows fewer than 150,000 clones, and 70% to 90% are seen once. Of the sample, more than 6.5% falls within the top ten clones.

The sequencing here drew on peripheral blood, taken on day 0 of AZD1222 vaccination. The chain was built from TRBV5-4 and TRBJ2-1; 7 central bases correspond to TRBD2. The sequence was collected from an adult in good health. This receptor carries the CDR3 CASSSTDGGVAFF. The DNA reads as follows: TGTGCCAGCAGCTCGACGGATGGGGGGGTGGCGTTCTTC.